A single sample gave rise to the 10 T cell receptor beta chains below, sequenced in a study of CD8 T cells in Susac syndrome (dated 2019 in TCRdb). Library preparation was by the immunoSEQ multiplex PCR assay. RNA was extracted using the RNeasy kit, and about 0.5 to 1 ug of the RNA was reverse transcribed with random hexamers. The public reads were quality trimmed at Q25 with fastp and then assembled into clones with MiXCR by TCRdb, keeping productive beta chains. Under each unique CDR3 protein, matching rows form one entry showing the most common genes and DNA. This sample comprises 140,000 to 150,000 distinct CDR3 sequences, around 94% of them detected only once. Together, the top ten hold nearly 0.085% of the sample. Sequencing was done on a sample of CD4+ T cells from PBMCs. These receptors originate from a human donor in good health.

The chain joins TRBV29-1 to TRBJ1-1; D is undetermined. CDR1 and CDR2 (germline): SQVTM, ANQGSEA. The CDR3 spans 12 residues. V shed 4 bases and J shed 1 base, with 7 bases lying between them. The DNA of the CDR3 is TGCAGCGTTGGGACCGCGAACACTGAAGCTTTCTTT. Protein: CSVGTANTEAFF.

The rearrangement links TRBV28 to TRBJ2-5; TRBD1 matches at 10 bases. Germline CDR1 reads MDHEN; CDR2 reads SYDVKM. The CDR3 contains 16 residues. V dropped 5 bases and J dropped 4; count of bases not matched to a gene: 10. CDR3 loop: CASSRSGTGVPETQYF. The DNA of the CDR3 is TGTGCCAGCAGTCGCTCCGGGACAGGGGTTCCAGAGACCCAGTACTTC.

The chain is built from TRBV2 and TRBJ1-1; D perhaps matches TRBD1 (5 bases). Trimming left V 2 bases short and J 5 bases short, with 12 bases between. CDR1 SNHLY and CDR2 FYNNEI come from the germline V gene. This CDR3 is 14 amino acids long. CDR3 residues: CASSERTRGTEAFF. In nucleotides, the CDR3 is TGTGCCAGCAGTGAAAGGACCCGGGGGACTGAAGCTTTCTTT.

This chain uses TRBV27 with TRBJ1-2; 9 bases match TRBD1. Germline V lookup: CDR1 MNHEY, CDR2 SMNVEV (reference sequence). Trimming removed 4 bases from V and 3 bases from J; junction bases left unmatched: 6. The CDR3 loop spans 15 amino acids. The CDR3 coding sequence is TGTGCCAGCAGTTCCTCCGGACAGGGGTACTATGGCTACACCTTC. Protein product: CASSSSGQGYYGYTF.

This clonotype was detected only a few times. This chain connects TRBV27 to TRBJ2-7, with 9 bases identical to TRBD2. Germline CDR1 reads MNHEY; CDR2 reads SMNVEV (reference sequence). The junction had 3 bases not matched to a gene; V was cut back by 6 bases and J by 3 bases. This CDR3 contains 13 residues. The DNA of the CDR3 is TGTGCCAGCAGGCTAGCGGGAAGCTACGAGCAGTACTTC. Its translation is CASRLAGSYEQYF.

The chain recombines TRBV6-1 with TRBJ2-4, with TRBD1 identical over 10 bases. The CDR3 runs 17 residues. Trimming removed 2 bases from V and 0 bases from J; junction bases left unmatched: 4. CDR1 and CDR2 (germline): MNHNS, SASEGT. The CDR3 sequence: CASSEQGTGVAKNIQYF. The CDR3 coding sequence is TGTGCCAGCAGTGAACAAGGGACAGGGGTAGCCAAAAACATTCAGTACTTC.

The chain links TRBV6-5 to TRBJ2-2; TRBD2 aligns across 8 bases. This CDR3 is built from 13 residues. Germline V gene sequence: CDR1 MNHEY, CDR2 SVGAGI. Germline trimming cut 6 bases from V and 7 bases from J; bases unmatched to any gene: 4. CDR3 in amino acids: CASRREGLGELFF. The CDR3 nucleotides read TGTGCCAGCAGACGGGAGGGCCTCGGGGAGCTGTTTTTT.

This chain uses TRBV20-1 with TRBJ2-5; no reliable D call. V lost 3 bases and J lost 3, with 2 bases in between. This CDR3 is 10 amino acids long. The germline V gene has CDR1 DFQATT and CDR2 SNEGSKA (reference sequence). This chain's CDR3 is CSARKETQYF. In DNA, the CDR3 is TGCAGTGCTAGGAAAGAGACCCAGTACTTC.

This clonotype was recorded once. The chain links TRBV5-6 to TRBJ1-5; TRBD1 might be the D (5 bases). From germline, CDR1 is SGHDT and CDR2 YYEEEE. The CDR3 is 13 amino acids. V lost 6 bases and J 2 bases, leaving 9 bases between the germline ends. The CDR3 loop reads CASTLGGNQPQHF. The CDR3 region has the DNA TGTGCCAGCACTTTGGGGGGCAATCAGCCCCAGCATTTT.

The chain is built from TRBV9 and TRBJ2-1, with 10 positions matching TRBD2. Germline trimming cut 2 bases from V and 6 bases from J; bases unmatched to any gene: 8. Germline V gives CDR1 SGDLS, CDR2 YYNGEE. The CDR3 extends over 16 amino acids. The DNA for the CDR3 is TGTGCCAGCAGCGTCGTAAGCGGGAGGGCCCCCAATGAGCAGTTCTTC. It yields the protein CASSVVSGRAPNEQFF.